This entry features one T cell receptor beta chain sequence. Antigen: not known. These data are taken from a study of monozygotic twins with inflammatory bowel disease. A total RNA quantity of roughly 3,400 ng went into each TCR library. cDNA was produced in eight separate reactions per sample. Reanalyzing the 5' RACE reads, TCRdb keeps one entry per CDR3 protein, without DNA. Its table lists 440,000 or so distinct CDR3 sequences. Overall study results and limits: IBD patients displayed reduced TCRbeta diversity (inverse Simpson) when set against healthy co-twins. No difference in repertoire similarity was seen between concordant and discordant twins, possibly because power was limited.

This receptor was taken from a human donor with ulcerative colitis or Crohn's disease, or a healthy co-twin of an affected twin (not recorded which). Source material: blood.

CDR3: CASSSPRDKVNTEAFF. The chain recombines TRBV7-9 with TRBJ1-1; TCRdb lists TRBD1, though no DNA is available to test this call. Germline V gives CDR1 SEHNR, CDR2 FQNEAQ (reference sequence). The CDR3 runs to 16 residues.